The 18 T cell receptor beta chains given below trace back to one sample, sequenced in a study of blood T cell repertoires in COVID-19. Sequencing was performed with immunoSEQ multiplex PCR; in TCRdb, only in-frame clones are kept and a portion is missing. The sample has some 250,000 clones; 86% are singletons. The sample taken for sequencing was PBMCs or T cells enriched from blood (not recorded which). These receptors were collected from a young man who had recovered from COVID-19.

This chain uses TRBV18 with TRBJ1-1; tentatively, D is TRBD1 (6 bases). Germline V gene sequence: CDR1 KGHSH, CDR2 LQKENI. V was clipped by 6 bases and J by 2 bases, with 16 bases between them. The CDR3 has 15 residues. CDR3 loop: CASSPGHGQNTEAFF. The CDR3, as DNA: TGTGCCAGCTCGCCGGGACACGGGCAAAACACTGAAGCTTTCTTT.

The chain couples TRBV27 to TRBJ1-1; TRBD1 agrees at 7 bases. V lost 6 bases to trimming and J lost 7 bases; unmatched junction nucleotides: 11. Per germline, CDR1 MNHEY and CDR2 SMNVEV (reference sequence). CDR3 size: 14 residues. CDR3 in amino acids: CASRNNTGVDEAFF. The CDR3, as DNA: TGTGCCAGCAGAAACAACACAGGGGTGGATGAAGCTTTCTTT.

The rearrangement uses TRBV11-2 and TRBJ2-7; D uncertain. Trimming pared 1 base from V and 4 bases from J, leaving 8 bases between. From germline, CDR1 is SGHAT and CDR2 FQNNGV. CDR3 size: 13 residues. CDR3 in DNA: TGTGCCAGCAGCTTAGTTCAGAGGTACGAGCAGTACTTC. Translated: CASSLVQRYEQYF.

With regard to this clone: Relative to the germline gene, one junction end is altered; a read error may explain this. The CDR3 is CASSLARTQGGQYF. Here the CDR3 DNA reads TGTGCCAGCAGTTTAGCCCGCACACAGGGGGGGCAGTACTTC. The chain carries TRBV13 and TRBJ2-7, with 8 positions matching TRBD1. CDR1 is PRHDT and CDR2 is FYEKMQ in the germline V gene (reference sequence). The CDR3 length is 14 residues.

This clone was observed at least ten times. The rearrangement links TRBV20-1 to TRBJ1-2, with D uncertain. V dropped 3 bases and J dropped 3 bases, with 8 bases sitting between them. Per germline, CDR1 DFQATT and CDR2 SNEGSKA (reference sequence). The CDR3 totals 12 residues. The DNA of the CDR3 is TGCAGTGCTAGTCTCAGTGACTATGGCTACACCTTC. It codes for CSASLSDYGYTF.

The gene calls are TRBV28 and TRBJ2-5; 9 bases align to TRBD1. Per the germline V gene, CDR1 is MDHEN and CDR2 is SYDVKM. The trim removed 2 bases at V and 7 bases at J, leaving 5 bases unmatched. The CDR3 has 14 amino acids. DNA for the CDR3: TGTGCCAGCAGTTTAATACAGGGGGCTCGGACCCAGTACTTC. Protein sequence: CASSLIQGARTQYF.

This chain joins TRBV3-1 (or the pseudogene TRBV3-2) and TRBJ2-2, with D possibly being TRBD2 (5 bases). Trimming cost V 6 bases and J 6 bases, with 5 bases left between them. Germline CDR1 and CDR2: LGHDT and YNNKEL (reference sequence). CDR3 length: 11 residues. The CDR3 loop reads CASRLAGELFF. As DNA, the CDR3 is TGTGCCAGCAGACTAGCCGGGGAGCTGTTTTTT.

This chain connects TRBV19 to TRBJ2-5; TRBD1 might be the D (5 bases). The CDR3 extends over 14 amino acids. The germline CDR1 and CDR2 sequences are LNHDA and SQIVND (reference sequence). The germline V and J ends were trimmed by 3 bases and 7 bases, with 15 bases remaining between them. The CDR3 loop reads CASSIRGPSGTQYF. The CDR3 DNA reads as TGTGCCAGTAGTATTAGGGGCCCTTCGGGGACCCAGTACTTC.

V and J are TRBV6-5 and TRBJ2-7; 12 bases align to TRBD2. There are 16 residues in the CDR3. V shed 0 bases and J 4 bases; nucleotides not matched to a gene: 4. Looked up from germline, CDR1 is MNHEY and CDR2 is SVGAGI. CDR3 residues: CASSYSRTSGAYEQYF. CDR3 nucleotides: TGTGCCAGCAGTTACTCCCGGACTAGCGGGGCGTACGAGCAGTACTTC.

The chain uses TRBV5-1 and TRBJ1-4, with no clear D. V gave up 3 bases and J gave up 8 bases, with 14 bases separating them. Germline V gene data show CDR1 as SGHRS and CDR2 as YFSETQ. The CDR3 loop spans 14 amino acids. CDR3 amino acids: CASSSGGLREKLFF. In DNA, the CDR3 is TGCGCCAGCAGCTCGGGAGGGCTTCGGGAAAAACTGTTTTTT.

The chain joins TRBV30 to TRBJ1-6; 9 bases are shared with TRBD1. The junction had 2 bases not matched to a gene; V was cut back by 0 bases and J by 8 bases. Germline V gene lookup returns CDR1 GTSNPN and CDR2 SVGIG (reference sequence). The CDR3 runs 14 residues. The DNA of the CDR3 is TGTGCCTGGAGTGTACAGGGGGCATATTCACCCCTCCACTTT. Amino acid sequence: CAWSVQGAYSPLHF. Using reference TRBV30 and TRBJ1-6 for the parts outside the CDR3, the full variable domain is SQTIHQWPATLVQPVGSPLSLECTVEGTSNPNLYWYRQAAGRGLQLLFYSVGIGQISSEVPQNLSASRPQDRQFILSSKKLLLSDSGFYLCAWSVQGAYSPLHFGNGTRLTVT.

The V gene is TRBV7-9, the J gene TRBJ2-5; possible D gene TRBD1, 5 bases. CDR3 size: 13 residues. In germline, CDR1 is SEHNR, CDR2 FQNEAQ (reference sequence). Trimming stripped 5 bases from V and 5 bases from J, with 12 bases between. The DNA of the CDR3 is TGTGCCAGCAGCCTCAGGGTCTCGGAGACCCAGTACTTC. Protein product: CASSLRVSETQYF.

This clone was picked up one time. This sequence joins TRBV18 and TRBJ2-2; a weak D match, TRBD2 (5 bases). The length of the CDR3 is 14 residues. Germline-derived CDR1 and CDR2 are KGHSH and LQKENI. V was pared by 0 bases and J by 5 bases, with 7 bases between. CDR3 sequence reads: CASSPPPGTGELFF. The CDR3 nucleotides are TGTGCCAGCTCACCACCCCCGGGGACCGGGGAGCTGTTTTTT.

The chain uses TRBV7-9 and TRBJ1-3; the D gene is possibly TRBD1 (6 bases). CDR1 is SEHNR and CDR2 is FQNEAQ in the germline V gene (reference sequence). Deletions cut 5 bases from V and 2 bases from J, with 19 bases between. The CDR3 length is 17 residues. Written as DNA, the CDR3 is TGTGCCAGCAGCCCCCGTGGGGGGGCAATCCCTGGAAACACCATATATTTT. This encodes CASSPRGGAIPGNTIYF.

The V gene is TRBV10-3, the J gene TRBJ1-4; possibly TRBD1 for D (6 bases). The CDR3 consists of 18 residues. From germline, CDR1 is ENHRY and CDR2 SYGVKD. Trimming took 6 bases from V and 2 from J, leaving 22 bases between them. CDR3 sequence: CAISHKAGTTVTNEKLFF. The CDR3 region has the DNA TGTGCCATCAGCCACAAGGCCGGGACAACTGTGACTAATGAAAAACTGTTTTTT.

V is TRBV29-1 and J is TRBJ1-2, with 7 positions matching TRBD1. Germline values: CDR1 SQVTM, CDR2 ANQGSEA. This CDR3 spans 16 amino acids. Trimming cost V 7 bases and J 0 bases; bases outside gene matches: 14. The CDR3 DNA sequence: TGCAGCGCCGTCGGTAACCGGGACAGCTCTAACTATGGCTACACCTTC. It translates to CSAVGNRDSSNYGYTF.

The chain joins TRBV4-2 to TRBJ2-3; 7 bases map to TRBD2. Germline V gene lookup returns CDR1 LGHNA and CDR2 YNFKEQ. CDR3 size: 15 residues. V gave up 4 bases and J gave up 0 bases; unmatched junction bases: 4. The CDR3 here is CASSRGLTSTDTQYF. The CDR3, as DNA: TGTGCCAGCAGCCGGGGACTAACTAGCACAGATACGCAGTATTTT.

This clone was seen just once. CDR3: CASTLTGVNSPLHF. The CDR3 bases are TGCGCCAGCACTCTGACAGGGGTGAACTCACCCCTCCACTTT. V gene TRBV10-2 combines with J gene TRBJ1-6; 8 positions match TRBD1. This CDR3 is 14 amino acids long. The V gene's germline CDR1 is WSHSY and CDR2 SAAADI. V gave up 7 bases and J gave up 10 bases; unmatched junction bases: 9.